The 7 T cell receptor beta chains reported below all come from one sample, sequenced in a study of shared clonotypes between healthy human individuals. The assay was immunoSEQ multiplex PCR, and TCRdb's table has in-frame clones only and misses some. The sample has about 560,000 clones, around 80% seen once. Sequencing input: PBMCs. These receptors originate from a woman in her thirties or forties in good health. Some clones in this sample may be carry-over from other donors' samples.

About this clone itself: A clone one base away is much larger, so this may be a read error. The rearrangement uses TRBV4-3 and TRBJ2-2; TRBD2 matches 10 bases. Germline lookup yields CDR1 LGHNA and CDR2 YSLEER. This CDR3 region has 18 residues. The CDR3 DNA reads as TGCGCCGGCAGCCAAGAAGCCACTAGCGGGGATAACACCGGGGAGCTGTTTTTT. It specifies CAGSQEATSGDNTGELFF.

As concerns this clone: Other DNA sequences in this specimen translate into the identical CDR3. The chain couples TRBV30 to TRBJ2-7; D call uncertain. The CDR3 has 11 amino acids. V lost 2 bases, J lost 3 bases, and 5 bases lay in between. Germline CDR1 is GTSNPN and CDR2 is SVGIG (reference sequence). The CDR3 protein is CAWSLSYEQYF. CDR3 nucleotides: TGTGCCTGGAGTTTGAGCTACGAGCAGTACTTC.

This clone was seen only a few times. The chain is built from TRBV28 and TRBJ2-5, with 7 bases identical to TRBD1. This CDR3 region has 14 residues. Trimming at V came to 4 bases and at J to 6 bases, leaving 8 bases not matched to a gene. Germline V gene sequence: CDR1 MDHEN, CDR2 SYDVKM. CDR3 amino acids: CASSSPTGLKTQYF. The CDR3 coding sequence is TGTGCCAGCAGTTCTCCGACAGGGTTGAAGACCCAGTACTTC.

With respect to this clone: This sample also contains other DNA sequences that code for the same CDR3. V gene TRBV18 combines with J gene TRBJ1-5, with D maybe TRBD1 (5 bases). V was shortened by 6 bases and J by 1 base, with 13 bases between the two germline ends. The CDR3 runs to 15 residues. The germline gives CDR1 KGHSH, CDR2 LQKENI. The CDR3 protein is CASSPGGDSNQPQHF. The CDR3 DNA reads TGTGCCAGCTCCCCTGGGGGAGACAGCAATCAGCCCCAGCATTTT.

This chain uses TRBV7-6 with TRBJ2-1; 13 nucleotides match TRBD2. This CDR3 comprises 15 residues. The trim removed 5 bases at V and 9 bases at J, leaving 7 bases unmatched. CDR1 is SGHVS, CDR2 FNYEAQ, per germline. Here the CDR3 reads CASSRRLAGGGEQFF. The CDR3 DNA sequence: TGTGCCAGCAGCCGTCGACTAGCGGGAGGAGGTGAGCAGTTCTTC.

The V call is TRBV18, the J call TRBJ1-1; D not resolved. Trimming took off 4 bases at V and 2 bases at J, with 8 bases between the two ends. Germline V gene sequence: CDR1 KGHSH, CDR2 LQKENI. This CDR3 comprises 13 residues. The CDR3 here is CASSQHRNTEAFF. CDR3 nucleotide sequence: TGTGCCAGCTCACAGCACAGAAACACTGAAGCTTTCTTT.

The rearrangement links TRBV11-2 to TRBJ1-3; D unclear. Trimming pared 0 bases from V and 5 bases from J, leaving 8 bases between. Germline-derived CDR1 and CDR2 are SGHAT and FQNNGV. CDR3 length equals 14 residues. CDR3 in DNA: TGTGCCAGCAGCTTAGATCACGGCCGAAACACCATATATTTT. It encodes CASSLDHGRNTIYF.